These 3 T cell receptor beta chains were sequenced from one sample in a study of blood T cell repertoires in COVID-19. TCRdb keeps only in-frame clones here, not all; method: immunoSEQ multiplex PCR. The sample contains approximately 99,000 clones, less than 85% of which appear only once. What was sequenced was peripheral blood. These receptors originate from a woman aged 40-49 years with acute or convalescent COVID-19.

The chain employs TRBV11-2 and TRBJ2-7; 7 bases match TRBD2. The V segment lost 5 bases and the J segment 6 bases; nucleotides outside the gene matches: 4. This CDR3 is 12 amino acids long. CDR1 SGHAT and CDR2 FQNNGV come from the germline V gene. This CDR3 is CASSLGRGEQYF. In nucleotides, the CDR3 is TGTGCCAGCAGCCTAGGGAGGGGCGAGCAGTACTTC.

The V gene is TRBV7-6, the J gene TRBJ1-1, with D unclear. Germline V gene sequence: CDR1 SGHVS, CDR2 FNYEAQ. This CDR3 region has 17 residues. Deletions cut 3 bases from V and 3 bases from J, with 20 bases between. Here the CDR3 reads CASSLQPGWFWDTEAFF. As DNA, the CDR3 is TGTGCCAGCAGCTTGCAGCCGGGGTGGTTTTGGGACACTGAAGCTTTCTTT.

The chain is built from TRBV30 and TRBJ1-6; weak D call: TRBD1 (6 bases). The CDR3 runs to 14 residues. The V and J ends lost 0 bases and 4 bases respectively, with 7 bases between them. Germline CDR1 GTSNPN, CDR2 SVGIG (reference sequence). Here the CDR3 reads CAWSVGQYNSPLHF. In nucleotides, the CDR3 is TGTGCCTGGAGTGTAGGACAGTATAATTCACCCCTCCACTTT.